The rows below give T cell receptor beta chains drawn from one sample of a study of T cell responses to AZD1222 COVID-19 vaccine. Clones were sequenced by immunoSEQ multiplex PCR, and TCRdb holds only the in-frame ones, with some missing. The data contain around 120,000 clones, 88% of them singletons. The input for sequencing was peripheral blood, taken on day 0 of AZD1222 vaccination. The origin of the receptors is an adult in good health. CDR3s include the opening cysteine and the closing phenylalanine or tryptophan. The D gene is left open where the match is weak. The size field is filled for only some rows; it gives once, few, many or a size class.

CDR3 protein | clone size | D gene | J gene | V gene
CASSYPGQGGKETQYF | once | TRBD1 | TRBJ2-5 | TRBV6-6
CASSLAGLAGANEQFF | - | TRBD2 | TRBJ2-1 | TRBV7-6
CASKRGDTEAFF | - | - | TRBJ1-1 | TRBV19
CASSLDSLNQPQHF | - | - | TRBJ1-5 | TRBV19
CSARERNTIYF | - | - | TRBJ1-3 | TRBV20-1
CASSLGGDTDTQYF | - | - | TRBJ2-3 | TRBV6-2/TRBV6-3
CASSPPLQGVAFF | - | TRBD1 | TRBJ1-1 | TRBV18
CASSPWDSGRTEAFF | - | - | TRBJ1-1 | TRBV19
CASSYRTGYFAEAFF | - | TRBD1 | TRBJ1-1 | TRBV6-2/TRBV6-3
CASGLVRSSGVYNEQFF | - | TRBD2 | TRBJ2-1 | TRBV12-5
CSVCRGGASYNEQFF | - | TRBD2 | TRBJ2-1 | TRBV29-1
CATSDPGTGETQYF | - | - | TRBJ2-5 | TRBV24-1
CASSAWDRVYGYTF | - | TRBD1 | TRBJ1-2 | TRBV25-1
CASSLRQGVGYTF | few | TRBD1 | TRBJ1-2 | TRBV27
CASTGTGPTNEKLFF | - | TRBD1 | TRBJ1-4 | TRBV27
CASSHLGTGLGYTF | - | TRBD1 | TRBJ1-2 | TRBV4-1
CASSEGTANTEAFF | - | - | TRBJ1-1 | TRBV6-1
CASSYGTATNEKLFF | - | - | TRBJ1-4 | TRBV6-5
CASMLGQYNYEQYF | - | - | TRBJ2-7 | TRBV6-6
CASSSGRGGYTF | - | - | TRBJ1-2 | TRBV28
CASSQGSSPTGNTIYF | - | - | TRBJ1-3 | TRBV4-3
CSVEPYETGNYGYTF | - | - | TRBJ1-2 | TRBV29-1
CASSYSGLPGQPQHF | - | - | TRBJ1-5 | TRBV6-5
CASSLEGDNTGELFF | - | - | TRBJ2-2 | TRBV28
CASSFWGQDSDEQYF | once | TRBD1 | TRBJ2-7 | TRBV5-1
CASSYSPSGGTDTQYF | - | TRBD2 | TRBJ2-3 | TRBV6-5
CASSQNDRMVDTQYF | few | - | TRBJ2-3 | TRBV3-1/TRBV3-2
CASSPSGGTEAFF | - | - | TRBJ1-1 | TRBV14
CASSLQGGANYGYTF | once | - | TRBJ1-2 | TRBV7-2
CASRTTGGFGNTIYF | - | - | TRBJ1-3 | TRBV10-2
CSAAGGSGNTIYF | - | - | TRBJ1-3 | TRBV29-1